Reported below is one T cell receptor (beta chain). Profiling relied on immunoSEQ multiplex PCR, and the TCRdb table lists in-frame clones only, not all of them. This table holds about 240,000 clones, about 82% found once. This record comes from a study of blood T cell repertoires in COVID-19. For the study at large: Samples representing acute and convalescent COVID-19 were sourced from the United States, Italy and Spain. The analysed material was cDNA or gDNA that came from T cells, B-cell-depleted T cells, or PBMCs.

Trimming stripped 1 base from V and 3 bases from J, with 10 bases between. CDR3 length: 16 amino acids. Germline values: CDR1 LGHNA, CDR2 YSLEER. The sequence was obtained from a man aged 80 or over with acute or convalescent COVID-19. Sequences were obtained from peripheral blood. The chain couples TRBV4-3 to TRBJ2-6; tentatively, D is TRBD1 (6 bases). The CDR3, as DNA: TGCGCCAGCAGCCAAGTACAGGGAAGTGGGGCCAACGTCCTGACTTTC. Translating it yields CASSQVQGSGANVLTF.